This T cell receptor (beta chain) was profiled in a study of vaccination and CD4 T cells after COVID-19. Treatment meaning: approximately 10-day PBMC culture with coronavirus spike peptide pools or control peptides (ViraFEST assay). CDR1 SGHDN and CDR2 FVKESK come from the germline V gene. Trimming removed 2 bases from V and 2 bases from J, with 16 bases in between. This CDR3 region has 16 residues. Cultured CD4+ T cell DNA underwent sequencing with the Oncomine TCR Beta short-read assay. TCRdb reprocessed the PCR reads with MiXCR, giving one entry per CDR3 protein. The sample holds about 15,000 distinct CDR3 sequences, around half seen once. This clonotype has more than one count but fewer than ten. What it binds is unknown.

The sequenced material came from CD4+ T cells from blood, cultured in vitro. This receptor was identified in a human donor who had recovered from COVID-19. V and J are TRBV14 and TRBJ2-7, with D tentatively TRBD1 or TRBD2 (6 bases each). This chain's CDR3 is CASSQRQVGGPYEQYF. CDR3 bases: TGTGCCAGCAGCCAAAGACAGGTGGGGGGCCCCTACGAGCAGTACTTC.